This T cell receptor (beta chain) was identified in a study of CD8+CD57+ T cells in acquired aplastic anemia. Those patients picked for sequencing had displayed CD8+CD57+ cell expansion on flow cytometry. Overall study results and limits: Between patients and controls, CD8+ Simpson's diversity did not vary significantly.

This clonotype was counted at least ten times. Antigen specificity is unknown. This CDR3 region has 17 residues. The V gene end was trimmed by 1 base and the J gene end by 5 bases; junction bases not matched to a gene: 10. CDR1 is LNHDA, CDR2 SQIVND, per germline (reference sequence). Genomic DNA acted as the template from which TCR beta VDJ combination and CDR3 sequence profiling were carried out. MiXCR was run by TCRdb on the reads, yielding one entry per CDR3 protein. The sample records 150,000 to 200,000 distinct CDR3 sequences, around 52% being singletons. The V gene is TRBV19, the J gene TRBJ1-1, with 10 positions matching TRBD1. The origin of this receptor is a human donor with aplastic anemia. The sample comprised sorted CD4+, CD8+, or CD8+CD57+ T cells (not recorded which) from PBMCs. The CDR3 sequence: CASSIGDRGSMRTEAFF. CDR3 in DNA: TGTGCCAGTAGTATAGGGGACAGGGGAAGTATGCGGACTGAAGCTTTCTTT.